This TCR beta chain was recovered during a study of shared clonotypes between healthy human individuals (TCRdb year 2020). Regarding the complete study: Three men and a couple of women, aged 18 to 49 years, made up the cohort. Per donor, three plates each were used for CD4 naive and CD4 memory, two for CD8 naive, and one for CD8 memory. The study deeply sequenced blood TCR repertoires of five healthy adults to estimate repertoire size and the extent of clonotype sharing between individuals. Different laboratories and diverse techniques were used to prepare libraries and sequence TCR repertoires, to increase sequencing depth and limit assay-specific biases. Each donor's leukapheresis produced roughly between about 0.85 and 10 billion PBMCs. The investigation overall reported the following: About 5% of naive CD4, approximately 3.7% of naive CD8, 2% to 2.5% of memory CD4, and more than 0.35% of memory CD8 clonotypes were shared across several donors. Sampling was restricted to blood, and TCR repertoires in tissue are likely to differ from TCR repertoires in blood. Pairwise subsampling indicated that sequencing depth was expected to affect the degree of clonotype sharing among donors. The genetic and exposure-history diversity represented was limited by the small number of donors. Naive subsets generally had larger estimated clonotype richness than memory subsets. Compared with non-shared clonotypes, the clonotypes found in all four sorted-subset donors had higher generation probabilities. Incomplete sequencing was indicated by rarefaction of sorted-subset datasets, despite the large sequencing depth.

As to this clone: Its cognate antigen has yet to be identified. Within one base of it there is no much larger clone, and no base qualities were kept.

Healthy HIV-negative adults with no recently reported acute infections or vaccinations were included as donors. Every donor was a Caucasian adult residing in Nashville, Tennessee, USA. CD4+ T cells were enriched by magnetic negative selection; naive cells were then positively selected on CD45RA, and the negative fraction formed the memory subset. Blood was obtained by leukapheresis, after which PBMCs were separated by Ficoll-Histopaque density gradient centrifugation and cryopreserved in liquid nitrogen vapor phase. Analytical flow cytometry was used to check the purity and quantity of every magnetically sorted T cell population. Genomic DNA was isolated from each sorted fraction and quantified by UV absorbance on a Nanodrop 2000c. V lost 0 bases and J lost 2 bases; the stretch between them is 8 bases long. The CDR3 runs 14 amino acids, cysteine and phenylalanine included. Left in the record is the CDR3 DNA by itself, 42 bases read in frame from the first base.

TCR CDR3 regions were amplified from genomic DNA by multiplex PCR using the deep immunoSEQ assay. Extracted genomic DNA from each cell subset was distributed evenly across all wells of several immunoSEQ 96-well plates, and each plate was treated as a replicate. For sorted subsets, each replicate PCR was loaded with 200 ng genomic DNA, equivalent to about 30,000 T cell genomes. Purified libraries were quantified with a Qubit 3.0 fluorometer, sized on a Bioanalyzer 2100, and re-quantified with the KAPA Library Quantification kit. Each immunoSEQ 96-well plate was sequenced on its own single-read 150-cycle Illumina NextSeq 550 flow cell. The published analysis was carried out like this. Because the immunoSEQ output held only junctional sequences and lacked quality scores, the filtering could not match the filtering applied to full-length reads. To assign V/J genes and CDR3, sequences were annotated using PyIR, a Python wrapper for IgBLAST v1.9, with IMGT germline references. Any read was removed if the V/J assignment was weak (E-value above 1e-6), the CDR3 was missing, or the read contained stop codons, out-of-frame junctions, or ambiguous translated residues. V3J clonotypes were defined as sequences sharing the same inferred V gene, J gene, and CDR3 amino acid sequence. To compute the percentage overlap between repertoires, the number of shared unique clonotypes was divided by the size of the smaller repertoire. Three approaches were used to assess repertoire richness: RTK rarefaction, the Chao1 estimator, and Recon v2.1 estimates of unobserved clonotypes. Generation probabilities for all TCRbeta clonotypes obtained by the gDNA method from a handful of donors were computed using OLGA. The immuneACCESS repertoire file appears here via TCRdb, limited to in-frame rearrangements. These files lack a portion of the clones; in checked studies, under half of the deficit traces to unresolved V genes, and the cause of the others is not known. The V and J calls and the clone size are those of that table, but D and trimming were determined from the DNA. This sample holds 2 million to 2.5 million clones; 95% were observed only once. The top ten clones comprise 0.13% of the sample.

The sample was naive CD4+ T cells sorted from blood. The sample's cell subset or site, from its label and the paper: CD45RA+ positively selected. The V gene is TRBV23-1 and the J gene is TRBJ2-7, with the D segment identity uncertain. TRBV23-1 is filed as an ORF, its function uncertain. The receptor was isolated from a man aged 18 to 30 in good health. The DNA reads TGCGCCAGCAGTCAATCGACCGTGCCCTACGAGCAGTACTTC. This yields the protein CASSQSTVPYEQYF.